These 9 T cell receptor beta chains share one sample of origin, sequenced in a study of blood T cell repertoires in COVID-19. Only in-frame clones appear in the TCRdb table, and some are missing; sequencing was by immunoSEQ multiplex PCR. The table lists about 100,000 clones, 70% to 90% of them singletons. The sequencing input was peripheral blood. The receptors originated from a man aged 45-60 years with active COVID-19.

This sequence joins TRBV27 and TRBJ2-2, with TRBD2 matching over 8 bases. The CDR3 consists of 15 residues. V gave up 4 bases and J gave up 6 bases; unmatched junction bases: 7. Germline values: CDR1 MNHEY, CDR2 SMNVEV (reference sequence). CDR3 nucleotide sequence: TGTGCCAGCAGTTCGGGACTAGTGAGTGCCGGGGAGCTGTTTTTT. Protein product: CASSSGLVSAGELFF.

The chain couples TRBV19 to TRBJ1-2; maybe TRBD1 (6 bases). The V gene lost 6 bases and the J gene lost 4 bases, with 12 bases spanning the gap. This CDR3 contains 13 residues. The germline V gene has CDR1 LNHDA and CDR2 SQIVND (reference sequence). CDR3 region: CASRMAGAYGYTF. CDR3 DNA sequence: TGTGCCAGTAGAATGGCGGGGGCCTATGGCTACACCTTC.

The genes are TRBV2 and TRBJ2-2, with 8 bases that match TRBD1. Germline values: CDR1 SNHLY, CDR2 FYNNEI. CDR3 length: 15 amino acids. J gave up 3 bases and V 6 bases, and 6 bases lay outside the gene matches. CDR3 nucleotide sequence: TGTGCCAGCAGCCGGACAGGGAGCGACACCGGGGAGCTGTTTTTT. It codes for CASSRTGSDTGELFF.

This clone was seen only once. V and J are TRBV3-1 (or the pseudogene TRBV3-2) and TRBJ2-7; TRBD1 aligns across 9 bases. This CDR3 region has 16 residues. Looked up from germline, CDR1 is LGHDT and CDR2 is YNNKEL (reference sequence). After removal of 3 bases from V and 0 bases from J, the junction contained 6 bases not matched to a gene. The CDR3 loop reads CASSHSDRGNSYEQYF. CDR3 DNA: TGTGCCAGCAGCCATTCGGACAGGGGAAACTCCTACGAGCAGTACTTC.

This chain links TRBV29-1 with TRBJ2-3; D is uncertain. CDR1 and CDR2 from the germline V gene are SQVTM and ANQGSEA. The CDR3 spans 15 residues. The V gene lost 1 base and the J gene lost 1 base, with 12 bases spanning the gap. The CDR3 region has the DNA TGCAGCGTTGAAGCGACACACTGGGGCACAGATACGCAGTATTTT. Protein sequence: CSVEATHWGTDTQYF.

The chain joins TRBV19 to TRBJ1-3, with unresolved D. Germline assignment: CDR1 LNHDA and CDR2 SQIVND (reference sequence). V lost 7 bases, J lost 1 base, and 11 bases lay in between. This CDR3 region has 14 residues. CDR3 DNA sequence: TGTGCCAGTACCTTCTCGGGATCTGGAAACACCATATATTTT. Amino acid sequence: CASTFSGSGNTIYF.

The CDR3 here is CASSQEQGVPNSPLHF. The CDR3 DNA sequence: TGCGCCAGCAGCCAAGAGCAGGGTGTCCCTAATTCACCCCTCCACTTT. This chain connects TRBV4-3 to TRBJ1-6; D possibly corresponds to TRBD1 (5 bases). The CDR3 is made up of 16 amino acids. Germline V gene lookup returns CDR1 LGHNA and CDR2 YSLEER. V was clipped by 0 bases and J by 6 bases, with 12 bases between them.

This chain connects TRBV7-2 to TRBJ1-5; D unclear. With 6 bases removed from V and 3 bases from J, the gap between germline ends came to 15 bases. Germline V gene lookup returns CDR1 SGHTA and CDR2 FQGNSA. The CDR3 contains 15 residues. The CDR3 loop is CASSQDGRSNQPQHF. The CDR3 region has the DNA TGTGCCAGCAGTCAAGATGGCCGCTCCAATCAGCCCCAGCATTTT.

The CDR3 reads CASSGRDSGVHTQYF. The CDR3 region has the DNA TGTGCCAGCAGCGGCCGGGACAGCGGAGTCCATACGCAGTATTTT. V gene TRBV5-6 combines with J gene TRBJ2-3; 7 nucleotides agree with TRBD1. Germline V gene sequence: CDR1 SGHDT, CDR2 YYEEEE. With V trimmed by 4 bases and J by 7 bases, 12 bases remained unmatched. The CDR3 is 15 residues long.